This TCR beta chain stems from a study of T cell responses to AZD1222 COVID-19 vaccine. Doses given second, at about 4 or about 12 weeks, were pooled. Notes on the study in general: Baseline seropositivity characterized only a handful of AZD1222 recipients. Targeting of unmutated variant regions was reportedly seen in nearly half of spike-specific TCRs. Two doses of AZD1222 preceded a rise in Spike-specific TCR breadth and depth.

To note about this clone: The antigen is not known.

TCRdb's copy holds only in-frame clones and misses some; the assay was immunoSEQ multiplex PCR. The sample contains 150,000 to 160,000 clones, over 90% of which appear only once. There are 15 residues in the CDR3. The ends lost 3 bases at V and 7 bases at J; junction bases unmatched: 4. Germline assignment: CDR1 MNHEY and CDR2 SMNVEV (reference sequence). The sample consisted of peripheral blood, taken 28 days after the second AZD1222 dose. The chain combines TRBV27 with TRBJ1-5; 12 bases line up with TRBD1. The sequence was collected from an adult who received the AZD1222 COVID-19 vaccine. The CDR3: CASSFAGQGAQPQHF. As DNA, the CDR3 is TGTGCCAGCAGTTTCGCGGGACAGGGGGCACAGCCCCAGCATTTT.